This entry is about one TCR beta chain. This entry belongs to a study of human T cells and chemical hapten exposure. One entry per CDR3 protein, called by TCRdb with MiXCR from the RACE reads. The sample consists of about 110,000 distinct CDR3 sequences, less than 40% of them appearing once. From germline, CDR1 is SGHAT and CDR2 FQNNGV. The V and J ends lost 5 bases and 3 bases respectively, with 10 bases between them. The CDR3 runs to 14 residues. Time point here: patch test 3, about 24 weeks after DPC sensitization. Treatment described: therapeutic diphenylcyclopropenone sensitization with weekly scalp DPC.

The TCR originated in a man aged 40-49 years with alopecia areata. Some clones in this sample may be carry-over from other donors' samples. The sequencing used whole blood, collected in connection with sensitization to the hapten diphenylcyclopropenone (DPC). The gene calls are TRBV11-2 and TRBJ2-2; D remains unclear. CDR3 in amino acids: CASSQALYTGELFF. CDR3 sequence (DNA): TGTGCCAGCAGCCAAGCGCTATACACCGGGGAGCTGTTTTTT.